These 27 T cell receptor beta chains were all obtained from the same sample, sequenced in a study of regulatory and conventional T cells in RAG deficiency. Blood CD4+ CD25-low CD127-high conventional T cells supplied the genomic DNA template. TCRdb keeps only in-frame clones here, not all; method: immunoSEQ multiplex PCR. The table records 45,000 or so clones, about 90% of them present only once. In addition, the sample was reused for a study of regulatory T cells. That report notes: Primers: 52 TRBV forward and 13 TRBJ reverse.

The sample consisted of CD4+ effector T cells sorted from blood. These receptors all come from a human donor in good health.

The CDR3 sequence: CASSPRFYEQYF. The CDR3 DNA sequence: TGTGCCAGCAGTCCTCGCTTCTACGAGCAGTACTTC. The chain recombines TRBV28 with TRBJ2-7; D remains unclear. The CDR3 is 12 residues long. V was shortened by 5 bases and J by 3 bases, with 8 bases between the two germline ends. CDR1 is MDHEN and CDR2 is SYDVKM in the germline V gene.

This chain connects TRBV5-1 to TRBJ2-3; TRBD2 aligns across 9 bases. The length of the CDR3 is 18 residues. The germline V gene encodes CDR1 SGHRS and CDR2 YFSETQ. V dropped 0 bases and J dropped 0; count of bases not matched to a gene: 8. CDR3 residues: CASSLGTGGRGSTDTQYF. The CDR3 DNA reads as TGCGCCAGCAGCTTGGGAACCGGCGGGAGGGGCAGCACAGATACGCAGTATTTT.

This clone was picked up a small number of times. The chain joins TRBV5-1 to TRBJ2-7; D is unresolved. This CDR3 spans 15 amino acids. Germline assignment: CDR1 SGHRS and CDR2 YFSETQ. Trimming shortened V by 0 bases and J by 3 bases, and 13 bases separated the two germline ends. CDR3 coding DNA: TGCGCCAGCAGCTTGGCCGGTAGTCTCTACTACGAGCAGTACTTC. This gives the protein CASSLAGSLYYEQYF.

V and J are TRBV19 and TRBJ1-5, with 8 bases matching TRBD1. Germline loops: CDR1 LNHDA, CDR2 SQIVND (reference sequence). The CDR3 covers 17 residues. J gave up 0 bases and V 4 bases, and 8 bases lay outside the gene matches. The CDR3 here is CASSTGTGLSSNQPQHF. The CDR3 bases are TGTGCCAGTAGTACCGGGACAGGCCTAAGTAGCAATCAGCCCCAGCATTTT.

This clone appeared a single time. This chain joins TRBV7-2 and TRBJ2-1; possibly TRBD2 for D (6 bases). V was trimmed by 7 bases and J by 3 bases, leaving 19 bases between them. CDR3 length: 16 amino acids. CDR1 SGHTA and CDR2 FQGNSA come from the germline V gene. The CDR3 protein is CASTLPRDWYYNEQFF. The CDR3 region has the DNA TGTGCCAGCACCCTACCTCGGGACTGGTACTACAATGAGCAGTTCTTC.

The chain combines TRBV5-1 with TRBJ2-7; 10 nucleotides match TRBD2. Germline V gives CDR1 SGHRS, CDR2 YFSETQ. The CDR3 totals 16 residues. The V and J ends lost 2 bases and 3 bases, in that order; junction bases with no gene match: 8. Here the CDR3 DNA reads TGCGCCAGCAGCTTTCTCCCTAGCGGGAGTATCTACGAGCAGTACTTC. Protein product: CASSFLPSGSIYEQYF. The full variable domain, completed using reference TRBV5-1 and TRBJ2-7, is KAGVTQTPRYLIKTRGQQVTLSCSPISGHRSVSWYQQTPGQGLQFLFEYFSETQRNKGNFPGRFSGRQFSNSRSEMNVSTLELGDSALYLCASSFLPSGSIYEQYFGPGTRLTVT.

The V and J genes are TRBV18 and TRBJ1-1; weak D call: TRBD1 (6 bases). V was clipped by 5 bases and J by 3 bases, with 19 bases between them. The CDR3 is 16 amino acids. Germline CDR1 KGHSH, CDR2 LQKENI. As DNA, the CDR3 is TGTGCCAGCTCAGCTCAGGGCACAGGGTCCTACACTGAAGCTTTCTTT. This gives the protein CASSAQGTGSYTEAFF.

The gene calls are TRBV6-5 and TRBJ1-3; the D is unclear. The CDR3 loop spans 15 amino acids. V was shortened by 2 bases and J by 4 bases, with 12 bases between the two germline ends. In germline, CDR1 is MNHEY, CDR2 SVGAGI. The CDR3 here is CASSYKASAGNTIYF. CDR3 bases: TGTGCCAGCAGTTACAAAGCGTCTGCCGGAAACACCATATATTTT.

The gene calls are TRBV28 and TRBJ2-2, with TRBD1 matching 9 bases. V lost 10 bases to trimming and J lost 8 bases; unmatched junction nucleotides: 8. The CDR3 spans 13 residues. The germline V gene encodes CDR1 MDHEN and CDR2 SYDVKM. CDR3 in amino acids: CAIGDRAIGELFF. In DNA, the CDR3 is TGTGCCATTGGGGACAGGGCCATTGGGGAGCTGTTTTTT.

The V call is TRBV6-5, the J call TRBJ2-3; D gene ambiguous. Germline CDR1 is MNHEY and CDR2 is SVGAGI. V was clipped by 5 bases and J by 8 bases, with 17 bases between them. The CDR3 runs to 14 residues. The DNA of the CDR3 is TGTGCCAGCAGTCGAACGTTGGATCGCCTTACGCAGTATTTT. Translating it yields CASSRTLDRLTQYF.

The V call is TRBV6-1, the J call TRBJ1-5, with a tentative D call TRBD1 (5 bases). V lost 4 bases and J 9 bases, leaving 16 bases between the germline ends. CDR3 length equals 14 residues. Germline V gene lookup returns CDR1 MNHNS and CDR2 SASEGT. The CDR3, as DNA: TGTGCCAGCAGTGGCCCGGTTGGGGGTGGGCCCCAGCATTTT. Translating it yields CASSGPVGGGPQHF.

This chain uses TRBV14 with TRBJ2-1, with D tentatively TRBD1 or TRBD2 (5 bases each). CDR3 length: 16 residues. Trimming pared 2 bases from V and 5 bases from J, leaving 16 bases between. Germline-derived CDR1 and CDR2 are SGHDN and FVKESK. CDR3 coding DNA: TGTGCCAGCAGCCAAAGTATTCTGGGACGCAACAATGAGCAGTTCTTC. Its translation: CASSQSILGRNNEQFF.

The chain joins TRBV29-1 to TRBJ2-5; 10 nucleotides match TRBD2. CDR1 is SQVTM and CDR2 is ANQGSEA in the germline V gene. V gave up 7 bases and J gave up 5 bases; unmatched junction bases: 10. The CDR3 length is 14 residues. CDR3 region: CSAWTSGDGETQYF. In DNA form, the CDR3 reads TGCAGCGCCTGGACTAGCGGAGATGGGGAGACCCAGTACTTC.

This clone was observed a handful of times. The chain combines TRBV2 with TRBJ1-1; 7 nucleotides align to TRBD1. Germline V gene sequence: CDR1 SNHLY, CDR2 FYNNEI. The CDR3 is made up of 14 amino acids. V shed 7 bases, J shed 4 bases, and the junction held 9 bases outside the gene matches. The CDR3 DNA sequence: TGTGCCAGCATCAGACAGGGCACGAGCACTGAAGCTTTCTTT. It codes for CASIRQGTSTEAFF.

This sequence joins TRBV19 and TRBJ2-1, with D maybe TRBD1 (8 bases). Germline CDR1 reads LNHDA; CDR2 reads SQIVND (reference sequence). There are 15 residues in the CDR3. Trimming shortened V by 5 bases and J by 3 bases, and 14 bases separated the two germline ends. Written as DNA, the CDR3 is TGTGCCAGTAGTTCAGCGGGACAGGACTACAATGAGCAGTTCTTC. This sequence encodes CASSSAGQDYNEQFF.

This clone was recorded once. The chain has TRBV6-6 and TRBJ1-2, with TRBD1 matching over 9 bases. The CDR3 runs to 13 residues. V lost 10 bases to trimming and J lost 5 bases; unmatched junction nucleotides: 8. Germline assignment: CDR1 MNHNY and CDR2 SVGAGI (reference sequence). CDR3 amino acids: CATWTGVGYGYTF. CDR3 nucleotide sequence: TGTGCCACGTGGACAGGGGTTGGGTATGGCTACACCTTC.

The chain is built from TRBV9 and TRBJ2-7; D is ambiguous. Trimming left V 0 bases short and J 5 bases short, with 15 bases between. The V gene's germline CDR1 is SGDLS and CDR2 YYNGEE. CDR3 length: 15 amino acids. As DNA, the CDR3 is TGTGCCAGCAGCGTAGGGGTGGAAAAAGGCCACGAGCAGTACTTC. This gives the protein CASSVGVEKGHEQYF.

The V call is TRBV11-1, the J call TRBJ1-1; perhaps TRBD1 as D (6 bases). The CDR3 has 12 amino acids. Per the germline V gene, CDR1 is SGHAT and CDR2 is FQDESV (reference sequence). The V end lost 10 bases, the J end lost 2 bases, and 11 bases lay between the germline ends. The CDR3 DNA is TGTGCCACAGGACAGCAAAACACTGAAGCTTTCTTT. This gives the protein CATGQQNTEAFF. The variable domain in full, completed from reference TRBV11-1 and TRBJ1-1, reads EAEVAQSPRYKITEKSQAVAFWCDPISGHATLYWYRQILGQGPELLVQFQDESVVDDSQLPKDRFSAERLKGVDSTLKIQPAELGDSAMYLCATGQQNTEAFFGQGTRLTVV.

The chain combines TRBV11-3 with TRBJ1-3; weak D call: TRBD1 (5 bases). Germline CDR1 is SGHNT and CDR2 is YENEEA. CDR3 length: 14 amino acids. The germline V and J ends were trimmed by 3 bases and 5 bases, with 11 bases remaining between them. This chain's CDR3 is CASSFLAGRNTIYF. CDR3 bases: TGTGCCAGCAGCTTTCTTGCGGGGCGAAACACCATATATTTT.

The V gene is TRBV6-1, the J gene TRBJ1-5; maybe TRBD1 (6 bases). This CDR3 is 15 amino acids long. Trimming stripped 6 bases from V and 3 bases from J, with 15 bases between. CDR1 is MNHNS, CDR2 SASEGT, per germline. The CDR3 region is CASSRGTGNNQPQHF. For the CDR3, the DNA is TGTGCCAGCAGCCGGGGAACAGGGAACAATCAGCCCCAGCATTTT.

The chain joins TRBV5-6 to TRBJ2-5, with D unclear. V was cut by 3 bases and J by 5 bases, with 26 bases left in between. The germline V gene has CDR1 SGHDT and CDR2 YYEEEE. CDR3 length: 18 amino acids. CDR3: CASSSPRSYQTEEETQYF. For the CDR3, the DNA is TGTGCCAGCAGCTCCCCTCGGAGCTACCAGACCGAGGAGGAGACCCAGTACTTC.

The genes are TRBV5-1 and TRBJ1-2, with 11 bases identical to TRBD1. V was clipped by 4 bases and J by 8 bases; unmatched bases: 7. Germline V gene sequence: CDR1 SGHRS, CDR2 YFSETQ. This CDR3 has 14 amino acids. CDR3 DNA: TGCGCCAGCAGCGAGACGGGACAGGGGGACGGCTACACCTTC. It encodes CASSETGQGDGYTF.

This clone was observed a single time. This chain joins TRBV5-6 and TRBJ2-3; D might be TRBD1 (6 bases). Trimming stripped 2 bases from V and 2 bases from J, with 15 bases between. The CDR3 is 16 residues long. CDR1 and CDR2 from the germline V gene are SGHDT and YYEEEE. The CDR3 DNA is TGTGCCAGCAGCTTCCCGGGACAACTATCCACAGATACGCAGTATTTT. As protein: CASSFPGQLSTDTQYF.

The V gene is TRBV10-3, the J gene TRBJ1-2; tentative D call: TRBD1 (5 bases). From germline, CDR1 is ENHRY and CDR2 SYGVKD. The CDR3 sequence is 12 residues long. V gave up 0 bases and J gave up 14 bases, with 13 bases separating them. This chain's CDR3 is CAISESEGSGTF. Here the CDR3 DNA reads TGTGCCATCAGTGAGTCGGAGGGGTCAGGGACCTTC.

CDR3 protein: CASSTTGTVNYGYTF. CDR3 DNA: TGTGCCAGTAGTACTACCGGGACGGTGAACTATGGCTACACCTTC. J is TRBJ1-2 and V is TRBV19; D is possibly TRBD1 (5 bases). Trimming shortened V by 4 bases and J by 2 bases, and 14 bases separated the two germline ends. Per the germline V gene, CDR1 is LNHDA and CDR2 is SQIVND (reference sequence). The CDR3 consists of 15 residues.

The J gene is TRBJ2-7, the V gene TRBV18; TRBD2 matches 8 bases. V dropped 6 bases and J dropped 2; count of bases not matched to a gene: 6. Looked up from germline, CDR1 is KGHSH and CDR2 is LQKENI. The CDR3 is made up of 14 amino acids. CDR3 DNA sequence: TGTGCCAGCTCCCTCTCTAGCGGGCCCTACGAGCAGTACTTC. This translates into CASSLSSGPYEQYF.

J is TRBJ2-7 and V is TRBV15, with D possibly matching TRBD2 (5 bases). Trimming pared 8 bases from V and 2 bases from J, leaving 19 bases between. Germline V CDR1 and CDR2: LNHNV, YYDKDF (reference sequence). The CDR3 is 15 amino acids. CDR3 DNA sequence: TGTGCCACCTCCAAGCGGCCGATCGGGACCTACGAGCAGTACTTC. Encoded protein: CATSKRPIGTYEQYF. The complete variable domain, with remaining parts taken from reference TRBV15 and TRBJ2-7, reads DAMVIQNPRYQVTQFGKPVTLSCSQTLNHNVMYWYQQKSSQAPKLLFHYYDKDFNNEADTPDNFQSRRPNTSFCFLDIRSPGLGDTAMYLCATSKRPIGTYEQYFGPGTRLTVT.